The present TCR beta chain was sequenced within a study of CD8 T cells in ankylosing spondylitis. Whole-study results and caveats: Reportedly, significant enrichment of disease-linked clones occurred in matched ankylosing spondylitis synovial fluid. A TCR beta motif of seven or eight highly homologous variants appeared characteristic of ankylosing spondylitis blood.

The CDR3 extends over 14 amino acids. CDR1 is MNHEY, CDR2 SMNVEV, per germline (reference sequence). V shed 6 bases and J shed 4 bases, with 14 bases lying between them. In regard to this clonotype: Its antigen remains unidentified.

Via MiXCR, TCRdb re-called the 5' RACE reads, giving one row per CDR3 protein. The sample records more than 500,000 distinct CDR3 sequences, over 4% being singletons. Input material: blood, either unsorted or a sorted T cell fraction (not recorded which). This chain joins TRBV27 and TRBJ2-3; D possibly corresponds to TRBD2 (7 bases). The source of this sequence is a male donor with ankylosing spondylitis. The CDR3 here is CASRSEGGADTQYF. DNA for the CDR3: TGTGCCAGCAGATCAGAGGGGGGGGCAGATACGCAGTATTTT.